This TCR beta chain stems from a study of brain T cells in children with intractable seizures. Method: immunoSEQ multiplex PCR; TCRdb's copy keeps in-frame clones and lacks some. This table has 300,000 to 400,000 clones, 93% appearing once. As for time point: blood from clinic visit 5 months post-surgery; TSC patient then seizure free. The CDR3 length is 12 residues. Germline lookup yields CDR1 GTSNPN and CDR2 SVGIG (reference sequence). Trimming removed 4 bases at V and 4 bases at J, with 9 bases between. The chain links TRBV30 to TRBJ2-3; TRBD2 is a possible D gene (6 bases). Specimen: peripheral blood, collected roughly 5 months after surgery. The receptor's source is a boy under two years old with tuberous sclerosis and intractable seizures. CDR3 bases: TGTGCCTGGAAAAGACTAGCAGATACGCAGTATTTT. As protein: CAWKRLADTQYF.